This T cell receptor beta chain is drawn from a study of blood T cell repertoires in COVID-19. This clone has a single count. This table comes from immunoSEQ multiplex PCR, and its TCRdb copy is limited to in-frame clones, with some not included. The table includes around 340,000 clones, approximately 86% detected once. Germline-derived CDR1 and CDR2 are MNHEY and SMNVEV (reference sequence). Trimming stripped 4 bases from V and 9 bases from J, with 15 bases between. There are 14 residues in the CDR3. Source material: peripheral blood. The clonotype comes from a woman aged 55-69 years with COVID-19, enrolled during active disease. The chain links TRBV27 to TRBJ1-4; D gene ambiguous. CDR3 DNA sequence: TGTGCCAGCAGTTCCACTCGACCAGGCAAAAAACTGTTTTTT. The encoded protein is CASSSTRPGKKLFF.